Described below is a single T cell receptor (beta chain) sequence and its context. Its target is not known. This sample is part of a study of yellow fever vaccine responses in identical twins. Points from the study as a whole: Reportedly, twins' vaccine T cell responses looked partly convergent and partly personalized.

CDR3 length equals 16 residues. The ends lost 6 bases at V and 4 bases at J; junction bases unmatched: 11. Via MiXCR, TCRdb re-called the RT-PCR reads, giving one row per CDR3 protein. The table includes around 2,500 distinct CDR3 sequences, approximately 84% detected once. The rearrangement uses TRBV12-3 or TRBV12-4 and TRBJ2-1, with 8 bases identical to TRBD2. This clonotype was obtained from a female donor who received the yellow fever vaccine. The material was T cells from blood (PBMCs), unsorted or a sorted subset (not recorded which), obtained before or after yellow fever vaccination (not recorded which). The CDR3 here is CASSSDAGLGYNEQFF. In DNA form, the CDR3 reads TGTGCCAGCAGCTCTGATGCGGGACTAGGATACAATGAGCAGTTCTTC.